The next 8 T cell receptor beta chains were all read from a single sample in a study of glioma-infiltrating T cells. The iRepertoire nested amplicon-rescue multiplex PCR amplified TCR alpha and beta CDR3s from RNA. Each CDR3 protein is one row after TCRdb ran MiXCR on the multiplex PCR reads. The table includes 17,000 or so distinct CDR3 sequences, 58% detected once. The sample taken for sequencing was glioma tissue, nonneoplastic brain tissue, or PBMCs (not recorded which). The receptor source for this set is a human donor with low-grade glioma or glioblastoma, undergoing nonglioma brain surgery, or in good health (not recorded which).

This clonotype was counted only a few times. The chain links TRBV24-1 to TRBJ2-3; possibly TRBD1 for D (6 bases). The CDR3 extends over 15 amino acids. V lost 3 bases and J lost 7, with 16 bases in between. Germline V lookup: CDR1 KGHDR, CDR2 SFDVKD. The CDR3 here is CATSDTTGSANTQYF. The CDR3 DNA reads as TGTGCCACCAGTGATACTACAGGGAGTGCGAATACGCAGTATTTT.

The chain recombines TRBV29-1 with TRBJ2-1, with 8 bases fitting TRBD1. Germline lookup yields CDR1 SQVTM and CDR2 ANQGSEA. This CDR3 has 13 amino acids. J was trimmed by 6 bases and V by 7 bases; bases with no gene match: 8. In DNA form, the CDR3 reads TGCAGCGCCAAGACAGGGGCCCCCAATGAGCAGTTCTTC. Translating gives CSAKTGAPNEQFF.

The genes are TRBV6-2 or TRBV6-3 and TRBJ1-2; D possibly corresponds to TRBD1 (6 bases). Germline loops: CDR1 MNHEY, CDR2 SVGEGT. Trimming removed 2 bases at V and 4 bases at J, with 11 bases between. The CDR3 spans 14 residues. The CDR3 spells CASSYLGASYGYTF. The CDR3 DNA follows: TGTGCCAGCAGTTACCTGGGGGCCAGCTATGGCTACACCTTC.

J is TRBJ2-1 and V is TRBV6-1; D is unclear. V was pared by 7 bases and J by 3 bases, with 7 bases between. Germline V gives CDR1 MNHNS, CDR2 SASEGT. The CDR3 has 12 amino acids. CDR3 nucleotides: TGTGCCAGCACTTTCCGCTACAATGAGCAGTTCTTC. It yields the protein CASTFRYNEQFF.

In this sample, this clonotype turned up a few times. At one of its ends the junction is not consistent with the germline gene, which may arise from a read error. The CDR3 bases are TGTGCCAGCAGGTTAGCGGGAGATACGCAGTATTTT. Translation: CASRLAGDTQYF. This sequence joins TRBV11-1 and TRBJ2-3, with 7 bases lining up with TRBD2. This CDR3 has 12 amino acids. Germline V CDR1 and CDR2: SGHAT, FQDESV (reference sequence).

The chain combines TRBV20-1 with TRBJ2-3, with D possibly being TRBD2 (5 bases). V dropped 2 bases and J dropped 4 bases, with 7 bases sitting between them. There are 12 residues in the CDR3. Germline CDR1 and CDR2: DFQATT and SNEGSKA (reference sequence). CDR3 nucleotide sequence: TGCAGTGCTAGACTAGCTGCAGATACGCAGTATTTT. As protein: CSARLAADTQYF.

This clonotype ranks as medium-sized. This chain's CDR3 is CASSSQGIHQPQHF. As DNA, the CDR3 is TGTGCCAGCAGCTCACAGGGGATTCATCAGCCCCAGCATTTT. The rearrangement joins TRBV7-9 to TRBJ1-5, with TRBD1 matching 7 bases. The ends lost 4 bases at V and 5 bases at J; junction bases unmatched: 5. Germline CDR1 is SEHNR and CDR2 is FQNEAQ (reference sequence). The CDR3 has 14 amino acids.

This clonotype has only a few counts. This rearrangement joins TRBV7-2 to TRBJ2-3, with 13 bases fitting TRBD2. The CDR3 runs to 16 residues. Trimming removed 10 bases from V and 0 bases from J; junction bases left unmatched: 7. CDR1 is SGHTA and CDR2 is FQGNSA in the germline V gene. The CDR3 loop is CATTSGRAWSTDTQYF. The DNA for the CDR3 is TGTGCCACCACTAGCGGGAGGGCCTGGAGCACAGATACGCAGTATTTT.